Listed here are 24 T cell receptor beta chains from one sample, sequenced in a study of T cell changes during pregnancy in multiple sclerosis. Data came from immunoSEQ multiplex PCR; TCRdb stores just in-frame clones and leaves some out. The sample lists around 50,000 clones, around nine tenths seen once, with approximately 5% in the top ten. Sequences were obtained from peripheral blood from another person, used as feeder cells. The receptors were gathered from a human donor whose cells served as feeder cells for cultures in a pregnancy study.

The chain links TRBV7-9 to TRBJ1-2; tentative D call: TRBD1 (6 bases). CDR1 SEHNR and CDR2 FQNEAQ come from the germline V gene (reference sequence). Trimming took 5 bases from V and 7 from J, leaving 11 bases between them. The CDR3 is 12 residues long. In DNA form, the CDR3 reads TGTGCCAGCAGCCAGGGGTTGGCTGGCTACACCTTC. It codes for CASSQGLAGYTF.

CDR3 protein: CASSQGRVTEAFF. Here the CDR3 DNA reads TGTGCCAGCAGCCAAGGTAGGGTCACTGAAGCTTTCTTT. This sequence joins TRBV4-2 and TRBJ1-1; D unresolved. V lost 1 base and J 4 bases, leaving 7 bases between the germline ends. CDR3 length: 13 amino acids. Germline-derived CDR1 and CDR2 are LGHNA and YNFKEQ.

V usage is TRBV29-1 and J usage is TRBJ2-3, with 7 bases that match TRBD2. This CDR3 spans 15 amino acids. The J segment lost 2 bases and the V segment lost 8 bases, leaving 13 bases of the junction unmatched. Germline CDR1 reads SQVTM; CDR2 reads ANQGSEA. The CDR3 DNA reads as TGCAGCTTCATCAACGTGGGAGGGCCCACAGATACGCAGTATTTT. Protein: CSFINVGGPTDTQYF.

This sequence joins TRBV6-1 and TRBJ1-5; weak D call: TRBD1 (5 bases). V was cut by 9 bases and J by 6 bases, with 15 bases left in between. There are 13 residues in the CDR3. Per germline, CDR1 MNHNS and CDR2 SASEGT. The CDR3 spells CASQGERSQPQHF. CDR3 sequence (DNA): TGTGCCAGTCAGGGAGAAAGAAGTCAGCCCCAGCATTTT.

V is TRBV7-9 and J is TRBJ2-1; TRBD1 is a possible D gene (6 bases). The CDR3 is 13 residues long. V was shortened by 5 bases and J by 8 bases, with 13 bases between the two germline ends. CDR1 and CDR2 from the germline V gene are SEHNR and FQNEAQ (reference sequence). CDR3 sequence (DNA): TGTGCCAGCAGCCCCCAGGGGCCCTATGAGCAGTTCTTC. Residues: CASSPQGPYEQFF.

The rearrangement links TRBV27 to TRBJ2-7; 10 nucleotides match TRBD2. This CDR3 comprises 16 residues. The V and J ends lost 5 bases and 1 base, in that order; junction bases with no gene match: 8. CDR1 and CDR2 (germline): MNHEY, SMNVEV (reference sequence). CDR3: CASSQSGTSASYEQYF. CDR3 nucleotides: TGTGCCAGCAGTCAATCCGGGACTAGCGCTTCCTACGAGCAGTACTTC.

CDR3 bases: TGCGCCAGCAGCTCCCTAGCGGGGGGGCCAGATACGCAGTATTTT. Translating it yields CASSSLAGGPDTQYF. The chain links TRBV5-1 to TRBJ2-3, with 12 bases fitting TRBD2. The CDR3 sequence is 15 residues long. Trimming at V came to 3 bases and at J to 4 bases, leaving 3 bases not matched to a gene. Germline V gene lookup returns CDR1 SGHRS and CDR2 YFSETQ.

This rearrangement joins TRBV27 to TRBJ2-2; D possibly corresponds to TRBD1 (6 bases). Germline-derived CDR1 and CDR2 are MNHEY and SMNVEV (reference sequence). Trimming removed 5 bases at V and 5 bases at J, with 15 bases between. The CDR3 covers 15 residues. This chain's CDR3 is CASSLSRGGTGELFF. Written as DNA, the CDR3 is TGTGCCAGCAGTCTTTCCAGGGGCGGGACCGGGGAGCTGTTTTTT.

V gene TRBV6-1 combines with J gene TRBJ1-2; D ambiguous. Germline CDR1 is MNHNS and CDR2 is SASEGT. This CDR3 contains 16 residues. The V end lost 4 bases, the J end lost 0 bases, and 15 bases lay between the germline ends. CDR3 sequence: CASSGTPLLANYGYTF. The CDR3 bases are TGTGCCAGCAGTGGAACCCCCTTATTAGCTAACTATGGCTACACCTTC.

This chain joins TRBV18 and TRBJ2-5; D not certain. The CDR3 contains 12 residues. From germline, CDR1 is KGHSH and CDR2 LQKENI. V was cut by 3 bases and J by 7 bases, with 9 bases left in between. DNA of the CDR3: TGTGCCAGCTCACCCCGTACCGGGACCCAGTACTTC. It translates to CASSPRTGTQYF.

The CDR3 reads CASSESRRYTEAFF. The DNA of the CDR3 is TGTGCCAGCAGTGAGAGTCGGCGGTACACTGAAGCTTTCTTT. This chain joins TRBV2 and TRBJ1-1; the D is unclear. Per germline, CDR1 SNHLY and CDR2 FYNNEI. V was shortened by 3 bases and J by 3 bases, with 11 bases between the two germline ends. This CDR3 contains 14 residues.

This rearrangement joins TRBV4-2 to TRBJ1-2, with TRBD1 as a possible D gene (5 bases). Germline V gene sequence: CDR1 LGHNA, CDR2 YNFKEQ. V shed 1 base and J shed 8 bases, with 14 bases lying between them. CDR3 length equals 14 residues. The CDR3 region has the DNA TGTGCCAGCAGCCAAGGGTCTCTAGGGACCGGCTACACCTTC. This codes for CASSQGSLGTGYTF.

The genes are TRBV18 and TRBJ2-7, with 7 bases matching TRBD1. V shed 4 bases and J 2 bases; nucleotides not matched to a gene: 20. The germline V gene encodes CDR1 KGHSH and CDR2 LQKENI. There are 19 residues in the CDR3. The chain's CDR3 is CASSHTTGSGASYPYEQYF. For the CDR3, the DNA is TGTGCCAGCTCACACACGACAGGGTCCGGTGCAAGCTATCCCTACGAGCAGTACTTC. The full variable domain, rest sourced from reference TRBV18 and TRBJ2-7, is NAGVMQNPRHLVRRRGQEARLRCSPMKGHSHVYWYRQLPEEGLKFMVYLQKENIIDESGMPKERFSAEFPKEGPSILRIQQVVRGDSAAYFCASSHTTGSGASYPYEQYFGPGTRLTVT.

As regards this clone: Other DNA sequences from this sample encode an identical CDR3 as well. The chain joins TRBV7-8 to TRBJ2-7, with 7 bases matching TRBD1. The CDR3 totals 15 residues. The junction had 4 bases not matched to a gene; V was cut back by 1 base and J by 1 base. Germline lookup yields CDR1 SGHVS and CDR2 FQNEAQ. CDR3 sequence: CASSLVQGPSYEQYF. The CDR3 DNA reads TGTGCCAGCAGCTTAGTACAGGGGCCTTCCTACGAGCAGTACTTC.

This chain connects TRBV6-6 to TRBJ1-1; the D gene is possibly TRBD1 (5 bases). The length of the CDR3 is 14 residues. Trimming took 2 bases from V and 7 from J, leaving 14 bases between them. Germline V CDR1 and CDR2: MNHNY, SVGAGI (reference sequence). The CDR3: CASSYDGRTGEAFF. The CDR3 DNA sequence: TGTGCCAGCAGTTACGACGGACGAACAGGTGAAGCTTTCTTT.

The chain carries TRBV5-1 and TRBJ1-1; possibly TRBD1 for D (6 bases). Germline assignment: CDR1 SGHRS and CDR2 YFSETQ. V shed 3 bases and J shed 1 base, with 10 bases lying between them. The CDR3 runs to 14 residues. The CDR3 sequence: CASSSGTPNTEAFF. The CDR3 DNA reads TGCGCCAGCAGCTCCGGGACACCGAACACTGAAGCTTTCTTT.

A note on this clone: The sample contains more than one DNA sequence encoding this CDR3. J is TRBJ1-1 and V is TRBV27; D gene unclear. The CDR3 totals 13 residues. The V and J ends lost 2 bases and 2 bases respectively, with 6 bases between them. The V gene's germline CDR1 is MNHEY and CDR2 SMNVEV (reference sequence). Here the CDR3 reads CASSLKGNTEAFF. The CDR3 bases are TGTGCCAGCAGTTTAAAGGGTAACACTGAAGCTTTCTTT.

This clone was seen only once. CDR3 amino acids: CASSQAGEGFGYTF. The DNA for the CDR3 is TGCGCCAGCAGCCAAGCAGGGGAGGGGTTTGGCTACACCTTC. The rearrangement uses TRBV4-1 and TRBJ1-2, with D tentatively TRBD1 (6 bases). The V end lost 1 base, the J end lost 7 bases, and 13 bases lay between the germline ends. This CDR3 has 14 amino acids. Germline loops: CDR1 MGHRA, CDR2 YSYEKL.

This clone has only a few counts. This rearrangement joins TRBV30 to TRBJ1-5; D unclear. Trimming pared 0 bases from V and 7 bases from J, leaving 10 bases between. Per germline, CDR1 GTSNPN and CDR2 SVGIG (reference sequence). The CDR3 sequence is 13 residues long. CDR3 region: CAWSVIEGQPQHF. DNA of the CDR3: TGTGCCTGGAGTGTAATTGAAGGACAGCCCCAGCATTTT.

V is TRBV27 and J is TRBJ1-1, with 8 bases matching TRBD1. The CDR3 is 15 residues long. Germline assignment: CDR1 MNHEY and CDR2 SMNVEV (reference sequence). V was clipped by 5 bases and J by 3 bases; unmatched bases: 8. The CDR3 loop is CASSPRTGRDTEAFF. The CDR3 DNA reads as TGTGCCAGCAGTCCCCGGACAGGGAGGGACACTGAAGCTTTCTTT.

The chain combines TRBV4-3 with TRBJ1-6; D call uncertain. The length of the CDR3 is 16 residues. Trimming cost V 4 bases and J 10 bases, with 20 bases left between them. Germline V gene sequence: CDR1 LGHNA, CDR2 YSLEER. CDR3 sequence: CASSRASYKEGSPLHF. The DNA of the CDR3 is TGCGCCAGCAGCCGAGCAAGTTACAAGGAAGGGTCACCCCTCCACTTT.

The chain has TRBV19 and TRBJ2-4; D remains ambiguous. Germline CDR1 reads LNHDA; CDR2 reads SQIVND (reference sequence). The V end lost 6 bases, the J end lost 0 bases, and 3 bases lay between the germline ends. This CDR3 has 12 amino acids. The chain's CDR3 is CASRVAKNIQYF. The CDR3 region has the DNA TGTGCCAGTAGGGTAGCCAAAAACATTCAGTACTTC.

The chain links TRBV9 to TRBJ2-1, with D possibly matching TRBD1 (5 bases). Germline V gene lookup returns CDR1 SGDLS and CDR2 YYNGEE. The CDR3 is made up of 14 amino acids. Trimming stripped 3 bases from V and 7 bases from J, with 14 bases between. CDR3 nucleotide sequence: TGTGCCAGCAGCGCCCACCGACAGAGAAATGAGCAGTTCTTC. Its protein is CASSAHRQRNEQFF.

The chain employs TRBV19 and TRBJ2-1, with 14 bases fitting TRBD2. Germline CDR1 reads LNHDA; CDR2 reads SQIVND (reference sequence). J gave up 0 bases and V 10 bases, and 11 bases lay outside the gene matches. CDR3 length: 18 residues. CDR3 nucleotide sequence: TGTGCCACCCTAGGACTAGCGGGAGGACCAAGCTCCTACAATGAGCAGTTCTTC. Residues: CATLGLAGGPSSYNEQFF.